The 13 T cell receptor beta chains reported below all come from one sample, sequenced in a study of HIV-infected children after antiretroviral therapy interruption. The TCR library was built from RNA with a 3' RACE protocol and unique molecular identifiers. Using its own MiXCR run on the 3' RACE reads, TCRdb lists one record per CDR3 protein. The sample records 90,000 or so distinct CDR3 sequences, approximately 6.9% being singletons. Sample treatment: PENTA 11 planned treatment interruption arm or continuous ART arm. This specimen consisted of CD45RA+ CD4+ T cells from PBMCs, pooled from several time points, obtained from a donor given antiretroviral therapy, either interrupted or continuous. Subset here: naive CD4+ CD45RA+ CD45RO- T cells. The receptors come from a pool of human donors with HIV.

The chain is built from TRBV2 and TRBJ2-1, with TRBD1 matching over 7 bases. The CDR3 has 15 residues. The junction had 6 bases not matched to a gene; V was cut back by 6 bases and J by 1 base. Germline CDR1 and CDR2: SNHLY and FYNNEI. The CDR3 loop is CASSSDRASYNEQFF. CDR3 DNA: TGTGCCAGCAGCTCCGACAGGGCGTCCTACAATGAGCAGTTCTTC.

This clonotype occurred many times. V and J are TRBV11-3 and TRBJ2-1; 7 bases are a match to TRBD2. This CDR3 has 15 residues. V was pared by 3 bases and J by 6 bases, with 8 bases of the junction left unmatched. The germline V gene encodes CDR1 SGHNT and CDR2 YENEEA. The DNA of the CDR3 is TGTGCCAGCAGCTTCGGGGGGAGTCAAGGCAATGAGCAGTTCTTC. This gives the protein CASSFGGSQGNEQFF.

Ten or more counts support this clonotype. The V gene is TRBV18, the J gene TRBJ2-3, with TRBD1 matching over 8 bases. There are 14 residues in the CDR3. J gave up 6 bases and V 3 bases, and 5 bases lay outside the gene matches. In germline, CDR1 is KGHSH, CDR2 LQKENI. This CDR3 reads CASSPRTGPDTQYF. CDR3 sequence (DNA): TGTGCCAGCTCACCGAGGACAGGGCCTGATACGCAGTATTTT.

This rearrangement joins TRBV6-2 or TRBV6-3 to TRBJ1-2; no clear D gene. V lost 2 bases to trimming and J lost 8 bases, with 6 bases between them. Germline V gives CDR1 MNHEY, CDR2 SVGEGT. This CDR3 region has 11 residues. Here the CDR3 reads CASSYTWGYTF. The DNA for the CDR3 is TGTGCCAGCAGTTACACGTGGGGCTACACCTTC.

This clonotype was counted only a few times. The CDR3 spells CASSLWGPVDDEQFF. Here the CDR3 DNA reads TGTGCCAGCAGCTTATGGGGACCGGTGGATGATGAGCAGTTCTTC. The chain carries TRBV7-9 and TRBJ2-1, with D perhaps assigned TRBD1 or TRBD2 (5 bases each). Germline V gene lookup returns CDR1 SEHNR and CDR2 FQNEAQ (reference sequence). V was trimmed by 2 bases and J by 8 bases, leaving 16 bases between them. The CDR3 length is 15 residues. The variable domain in full, with the rest retrieved from reference TRBV7-9 and TRBJ2-1, is DTGVSQNPRHKITKRGQNVTFRCDPISEHNRLYWYRQTLGQGPEFLTYFQNEAQLEKSRLLSDRFSAERPKGSFSTLEIQRTEQGDSAMYLCASSLWGPVDDEQFFGPGTRLTVL.

This clonotype was picked up many times. The J gene is TRBJ2-7, the V gene TRBV7-8; a possible D gene is TRBD2 (5 bases). The germline V and J ends were trimmed by 5 bases and 2 bases, with 13 bases remaining between them. This CDR3 spans 14 amino acids. CDR1 and CDR2 from the germline V gene are SGHVS and FQNEAQ. The CDR3 nucleotides read TGTGCCAGCAGCCGGGCCGCCGGGGCCTACGAGCAGTACTTC. Translation gives CASSRAAGAYEQYF.

The gene calls are TRBV29-1 and TRBJ2-1, with 8 nucleotides matching TRBD2. V lost 6 bases and J lost 0; bases outside the gene matches: 22. Germline CDR1 reads SQVTM; CDR2 reads ANQGSEA. This CDR3 is 20 amino acids long. The CDR3 reads CSVSKVQPGGFPSSYNEQFF. The CDR3 DNA is TGCAGCGTCTCCAAAGTACAACCGGGGGGGTTCCCAAGCTCCTACAATGAGCAGTTCTTC.

This clonotype occurred many times. This rearrangement joins TRBV28 to TRBJ2-5, with no clear D. V lost 7 bases and J 5 bases, leaving 8 bases between the germline ends. The germline V gene has CDR1 MDHEN and CDR2 SYDVKM. The CDR3 has 11 residues. CDR3 amino acids: CASTTMETQYF. For the CDR3, the DNA is TGTGCCAGCACCACGATGGAGACCCAGTACTTC.

Ten or more counts support this clonotype. The genes are TRBV6-6 and TRBJ1-5; TRBD1 might be the D (6 bases). The CDR3 spans 18 residues. The V end was cut by 5 bases, the J end by 0 bases, with 20 bases between. The germline gives CDR1 MNHNY, CDR2 SVGAGI (reference sequence). CDR3 nucleotide sequence: TGTGCCAGCAGTCTCCGGGACACCACATGGGGTAGCAATCAGCCCCAGCATTTT. Protein: CASSLRDTTWGSNQPQHF.

This clonotype appeared many times. This chain connects TRBV20-1 to TRBJ1-4; D remains ambiguous. The germline CDR1 and CDR2 sequences are DFQATT and SNEGSKA (reference sequence). The CDR3 runs to 12 residues. Trimming left V 3 bases short and J 3 bases short, with 5 bases between. Here the CDR3 DNA reads TGCAGTGCTAGGCGCCCTAATGAAAAACTGTTTTTT. Translating it yields CSARRPNEKLFF.

The rearrangement joins TRBV14 to TRBJ1-6; D call uncertain. Germline V gene sequence: CDR1 SGHDN, CDR2 FVKESK. The V gene lost 8 bases and the J gene lost 0 bases, with 8 bases spanning the gap. The CDR3 runs 14 residues. In DNA, the CDR3 is TGTGCCAGCTCCCCGAGCTCCTATAATTCACCCCTCCACTTT. As protein: CASSPSSYNSPLHF.

This clonotype was seen ten or more times. The chain combines TRBV7-6 with TRBJ2-7, with 8 bases fitting TRBD1. V gave up 1 base and J gave up 3 bases; unmatched junction bases: 5. The CDR3 spans 15 residues. The germline V gene has CDR1 SGHVS and CDR2 FNYEAQ. CDR3 loop: CASSLEVTGDYEQYF. DNA for the CDR3: TGTGCCAGCAGCTTAGAGGTGACAGGGGACTACGAGCAGTACTTC.

This clonotype has ten or more counts. The V and J genes are TRBV20-1 and TRBJ1-2; 9 bases align to TRBD1. The CDR3 runs to 15 residues. V gave up 6 bases and J gave up 4 bases; unmatched junction bases: 12. CDR1 and CDR2 (germline): DFQATT, SNEGSKA (reference sequence). The CDR3 sequence is CSAKARDRAFYGYTF. The CDR3 DNA follows: TGCAGTGCCAAAGCAAGGGACAGGGCCTTCTATGGCTACACCTTC.